This TCR beta chain was recorded in a study of T cells after yellow fever vaccination. Findings and caveats of the study: Overall, a small share of clonotypes was seen in both CD4 and CD8 compartments. The presence of abundant clonotypes contaminating from the bulk population was possible in FACS-sorted repertoires. The booster saw the reappearance of most primary-vaccination clones (approximately 97% CD4, around 88% CD8).

The CDR3 contains 14 residues. V shed 4 bases and J 3 bases; nucleotides not matched to a gene: 4. Germline assignment: CDR1 GTSNPN and CDR2 SVGIG (reference sequence). In its sample, this clonotype was seen a few times. Its antigen is still unknown. TCRdb re-called the 5' RACE reads through MiXCR, storing one row per CDR3 protein. Found here are about 240,000 distinct CDR3 sequences, about 7.1% of them singletons; the top ten hold about 0.85%. The input for sequencing was CD4+ T cells sorted from PBMCs, taken 15 days after the yellow fever booster vaccination. The chain combines TRBV30 with TRBJ1-3, with TRBD1 matching over 9 bases. The sequence was collected from a man aged 25 to 45 who received the YFV17D yellow fever vaccine. The CDR3 region is CAWTGTGRGNTIYF. The CDR3 nucleotides are TGTGCCTGGACGGGGACAGGGCGTGGAAACACCATATATTTT.